This TCR beta chain was identified during a study of blood T cell repertoires in COVID-19. For the study at large: Sites in the United States, Italy and Spain provided acute and convalescent COVID-19 samples. From T cells, B-cell-depleted T cells, or PBMCs came the material, which was cDNA or gDNA.

Some clones are missing from TCRdb's copy, which holds only in-frame ones; the method was immunoSEQ multiplex PCR. The sample yields about 27,000 clones, 88% seen once. The ends were cut back, 5 bases at V and 4 bases at J, with 11 bases in the middle. The V gene's germline CDR1 is SGHVS and CDR2 FQNEAQ. This CDR3 has 13 amino acids. This TCR was recovered from a woman between 50 and 59 years old with active COVID-19. Sequenced sample: peripheral blood. This chain connects TRBV7-8 to TRBJ1-2; a weak D match, TRBD1 (5 bases). DNA of the CDR3: TGTGCCAGCAGCCTCAGACAGCGCTATGGCTACACCTTC. Amino acids: CASSLRQRYGYTF.